Shown below are 19 T cell receptor beta chains from a single sample sequenced in a study of blood T cell repertoires in COVID-19. Sequencing was performed with immunoSEQ multiplex PCR; in TCRdb, only in-frame clones are kept and a portion is missing. The sample has about 100,000 clones, approximately 90% seen once. The sample comprised peripheral blood. These receptors originate from a man between 45 and 60 years old with acute or convalescent COVID-19.

V is TRBV6-5 and J is TRBJ1-1, with D possibly matching TRBD1 (5 bases). Germline V gene sequence: CDR1 MNHEY, CDR2 SVGAGI. This CDR3 region has 15 residues. The V end was cut by 0 bases, the J end by 0 bases, with 8 bases between. CDR3 residues: CASSYSDSLNTEAFF. CDR3 nucleotides: TGTGCCAGCAGTTACTCTGACAGTTTGAACACTGAAGCTTTCTTT.

The V and J genes are TRBV6-6 and TRBJ1-2; 8 bases are a match to TRBD1. The CDR3 runs 14 residues. V trimming: 4 bases; J trimming: 8 bases; junction bases outside the gene matches: 9. Germline V lookup: CDR1 MNHNY, CDR2 SVGAGI (reference sequence). The CDR3 DNA follows: TGTGCCAGCAGTTCCCCAGACAGGGGAGGCGGCTACACCTTC. It codes for CASSSPDRGGGYTF.

V is TRBV18 and J is TRBJ2-5; D gene ambiguous. Germline assignment: CDR1 KGHSH and CDR2 LQKENI. Trimming removed 1 base from V and 1 base from J, with 7 bases in between. The CDR3 sequence is 14 residues long. The CDR3 DNA follows: TGTGCCAGCTCACCACAGAGTTTCCAAGAGACCCAGTACTTC. Residues: CASSPQSFQETQYF.

The V call is TRBV7-6, the J call TRBJ2-5; 8 bases fit TRBD2. After removal of 6 bases from V and 5 bases from J, the junction contained 11 bases not matched to a gene. The germline V gene encodes CDR1 SGHVS and CDR2 FNYEAQ. The length of the CDR3 is 15 residues. CDR3 coding DNA: TGTGCCAGCAGGGCGAGAGTGGGCGGGGGGGAGACCCAGTACTTC. Protein product: CASRARVGGGETQYF.

The chain links TRBV5-4 to TRBJ2-3; TRBD2 aligns across 7 bases. Germline loops: CDR1 SGHNT, CDR2 YYREEE (reference sequence). The CDR3 runs to 15 residues. The junction had 4 bases not matched to a gene; V was cut back by 1 base and J by 2 bases. The CDR3 DNA is TGTGCCAGCAGCTTGACAGCGGGGTACACAGATACGCAGTATTTT. Translation: CASSLTAGYTDTQYF.

The V and J genes are TRBV24-1 and TRBJ2-7; 8 bases map to TRBD1. The V and J ends lost 3 bases and 2 bases, in that order; junction bases with no gene match: 8. The CDR3 is 16 amino acids. Germline-derived CDR1 and CDR2 are KGHDR and SFDVKD. CDR3 DNA sequence: TGTGCCACCAGTGATCCCTCAAAGACAGGGGCCTACGAGCAGTACTTC. It yields the protein CATSDPSKTGAYEQYF.

The V gene is TRBV3-1 (or the pseudogene TRBV3-2), the J gene TRBJ2-7, with TRBD2 matching 8 bases. The CDR3 spans 16 residues. The V gene end was trimmed by 4 bases and the J gene end by 3 bases; junction bases not matched to a gene: 11. Germline CDR1 LGHDT, CDR2 YNNKEL (reference sequence). The CDR3 loop is CASSPRGGQGIYEQYF. For the CDR3, the DNA is TGTGCCAGCAGCCCTCGGGGGGGGCAGGGAATCTACGAGCAGTACTTC.

V gene TRBV6-5 combines with J gene TRBJ1-4, with D uncertain. CDR1 is MNHEY and CDR2 is SVGAGI in the germline V gene. This CDR3 comprises 15 residues. V lost 2 bases, J lost 0 bases, and 7 bases lay in between. The DNA for the CDR3 is TGTGCCAGCAGTTACGGGCGCGCAACTAATGAAAAACTGTTTTTT. It specifies CASSYGRATNEKLFF.

This clone was seen once. The chain uses TRBV9 and TRBJ2-2, with 11 bases that match TRBD2. Per germline, CDR1 SGDLS and CDR2 YYNGEE. Trimming cost V 3 bases and J 9 bases; bases outside gene matches: 10. The CDR3 sequence is 16 residues long. As DNA, the CDR3 is TGTGCCAGCAGCGGAAGTCGTAGCGGGGGGGCCCGGGAGCTGTTTTTT. Encoded protein: CASSGSRSGGARELFF.

The J gene is TRBJ1-5, the V gene TRBV3-1 (or the pseudogene TRBV3-2); the match to TRBD1 covers 7 bases. V lost 4 bases to trimming and J lost 7 bases; unmatched junction nucleotides: 4. Germline values: CDR1 LGHDT, CDR2 YNNKEL (reference sequence). This CDR3 contains 13 residues. The CDR3 DNA sequence: TGTGCCAGCAGCCGACAGGGTGGCCAGCCCCAGCATTTT. It translates to CASSRQGGQPQHF.

This sequence joins TRBV6-2 or TRBV6-3 and TRBJ2-1; TRBD1 matches at 10 bases. With 5 bases clipped from V and 8 bases from J, the junction kept 21 bases outside the gene matches. Germline V gene data show CDR1 as MNHEY and CDR2 as SVGEGT. CDR3 length: 19 residues. CDR3 coding DNA: TGTGCCAGCAGTCGTCGACCGGGACAGGGGCGTATCCCGCCGGATGAGCAGTTCTTC. The encoded protein is CASSRRPGQGRIPPDEQFF.

The chain uses TRBV11-3 and TRBJ2-2; 8 bases match TRBD1. V trimming: 5 bases; J trimming: 4 bases; junction bases outside the gene matches: 12. Germline values: CDR1 SGHNT, CDR2 YENEEA. The CDR3 is 17 residues long. The CDR3 sequence: CASSPSLRTGTTGELFF. The CDR3 DNA reads as TGTGCCAGCAGCCCGTCCCTCCGGACAGGGACCACCGGGGAGCTGTTTTTT.

This clone was seen just once. The chain has TRBV5-1 and TRBJ1-4; 9 positions match TRBD1. V shed 6 bases and J 0 bases; nucleotides not matched to a gene: 12. CDR1 and CDR2 from the germline V gene are SGHRS and YFSETQ. CDR3 length: 18 amino acids. This CDR3 reads CASKLSAGQGTTNEKLFF. The CDR3 bases are TGCGCCAGCAAACTCTCTGCGGGACAGGGAACAACTAATGAAAAACTGTTTTTT.

This rearrangement joins TRBV3-1 (or the pseudogene TRBV3-2) to TRBJ2-7; D remains ambiguous. CDR1 and CDR2 (germline): LGHDT, YNNKEL (reference sequence). The CDR3 runs 14 residues. V was shortened by 1 base and J by 2 bases, with 9 bases between the two germline ends. The CDR3 DNA reads TGTGCCAGCAGCCAAGTCGAGACTCCCTACGAGCAGTACTTC. Its translation is CASSQVETPYEQYF.

The CDR3 loop reads CASSYRTGEKQYF. CDR3 sequence (DNA): TGTGCCAGCAGTTATAGGACAGGGGAGAAGCAGTACTTC. This sequence joins TRBV27 and TRBJ2-7; 9 nucleotides match TRBD1. The CDR3 is made up of 13 amino acids. Germline V gene lookup returns CDR1 MNHEY and CDR2 SMNVEV (reference sequence). The J segment lost 8 bases and the V segment lost 4 bases, leaving 6 bases of the junction unmatched.

This chain links TRBV5-4 with TRBJ1-1; no firm D call. The CDR3 consists of 13 residues. V was pared by 0 bases and J by 1 base, with 4 bases between. Per the germline V gene, CDR1 is SGHNT and CDR2 is YYREEE (reference sequence). CDR3: CASSLASNTEAFF. The CDR3 DNA reads as TGTGCCAGCAGCTTGGCGTCGAACACTGAAGCTTTCTTT.

The chain combines TRBV7-9 with TRBJ1-4; D not certain. With 2 bases removed from V and 8 bases from J, the gap between germline ends came to 15 bases. The germline V gene has CDR1 SEHNR and CDR2 FQNEAQ (reference sequence). This CDR3 spans 15 amino acids. CDR3 bases: TGTGCCAGCAGCTTATTTCCGGTGAGCGGGGAAAAACTGTTTTTT. This codes for CASSLFPVSGEKLFF.

The rearrangement uses TRBV3-1 (or the pseudogene TRBV3-2) and TRBJ1-1; D remains unclear. Germline assignment: CDR1 LGHDT and CDR2 YNNKEL (reference sequence). The CDR3 is made up of 14 amino acids. Trimming left V 1 base short and J 5 bases short, with 11 bases between. The CDR3 spells CASSQGSSWTEAFF. For the CDR3, the DNA is TGTGCCAGCAGCCAAGGGTCGAGTTGGACTGAAGCTTTCTTT.

CDR3 region: CASPGQNLYGYTF. The CDR3 DNA sequence: TGTGCCAGTCCGGGACAGAACCTCTATGGCTACACCTTC. This chain joins TRBV6-5 and TRBJ1-2; 7 bases agree with TRBD1. After removal of 9 bases from V and 4 bases from J, the junction contained 8 bases not matched to a gene. CDR1 MNHEY and CDR2 SVGAGI come from the germline V gene. The CDR3 extends over 13 amino acids.